Presented here are 26 T cell receptor beta chains from one specimen sequenced in a study of shared clonotypes between healthy human individuals. Libraries were prepared by immunoSEQ multiplex PCR; TCRdb keeps only in-frame clonotypes and omits some of them. The repertoire holds about a million clones, about 72% seen once, with about 0.94% in the top ten. The sequencing input was memory CD4+ T cells from PBMCs. Described subset: CD45RA-negative fraction. The origin of the receptors is a young man in good health. Some clones in this sample may be carry-over from other donors' samples.

This clone was found a few times. The chain combines TRBV27 with TRBJ2-2; TRBD2 matches at 13 bases. V gave up 0 bases and J gave up 6 bases; unmatched junction bases: 7. CDR1 is MNHEY and CDR2 is SMNVEV in the germline V gene (reference sequence). The CDR3 loop spans 18 amino acids. CDR3 coding DNA: TGTGCCAGCAGTTTATCCGCGACTAGCGGGAGGTCCGCCGGGGAGCTGTTTTTT. This encodes CASSLSATSGRSAGELFF.

V is TRBV5-1 and J is TRBJ1-2; 9 bases line up with TRBD1. The CDR3 runs to 18 residues. Trimming at V came to 4 bases and at J to 3 bases, leaving 16 bases not matched to a gene. CDR1 is SGHRS, CDR2 YFSETQ, per germline. The CDR3 reads CASSTTRTGGENYYGYTF. The DNA for the CDR3 is TGCGCCAGCAGCACAACGAGAACAGGGGGCGAGAACTACTATGGCTACACCTTC.

This clone has a handful of counts. The same CDR3 can be traced to other DNA sequences in this sample. The V call is TRBV2, the J call TRBJ1-5; possible D gene TRBD1, 5 bases. Germline CDR1 reads SNHLY; CDR2 reads FYNNEI. The CDR3 has 13 residues. The V gene lost 4 bases and the J gene lost 4 bases, with 8 bases spanning the gap. The CDR3 DNA sequence: TGTGCCAGCAGTGGGGGGGGTAATCAGCCCCAGCATTTT. Its translation: CASSGGGNQPQHF.

The rearrangement uses TRBV15 and TRBJ2-5, with D perhaps matching TRBD1 (7 bases). The length of the CDR3 is 14 residues. The germline gives CDR1 LNHNV, CDR2 YYDKDF (reference sequence). The V gene lost 5 bases and the J gene lost 7 bases, with 17 bases spanning the gap. The CDR3 sequence is CATSGGTALGTQYF. CDR3 bases: TGTGCCACCAGCGGGGGGACAGCATTGGGGACCCAGTACTTC.

The chain uses TRBV6-1 and TRBJ2-1, with D possibly matching TRBD2 (6 bases). The CDR3 extends over 15 amino acids. Germline values: CDR1 MNHNS, CDR2 SASEGT. Trimming left V 5 bases short and J 4 bases short, with 15 bases between. The CDR3 DNA is TGTGCCAGCAGTTCACTAGCTGGCCAATACAATGAGCAGTTCTTC. Amino acids: CASSSLAGQYNEQFF.

J is TRBJ1-5 and V is TRBV18; D gene uncertain. Trimming pared 3 bases from V and 3 bases from J, leaving 9 bases between. The CDR3 runs 14 residues. Germline V gives CDR1 KGHSH, CDR2 LQKENI. The CDR3 sequence: CASSPGPHNQPQHF. CDR3 sequence (DNA): TGTGCCAGCTCACCGGGTCCACACAATCAGCCCCAGCATTTT.

Of note for this clone: Other DNA sequences of this sample code for an identical CDR3. This chain joins TRBV9 and TRBJ1-2; no clear D gene. The CDR3 has 12 amino acids. The germline V and J ends were trimmed by 3 bases and 4 bases, with 7 bases remaining between them. The germline V gene has CDR1 SGDLS and CDR2 YYNGEE. CDR3 nucleotides: TGTGCCAGCAGCGCCTTAACCTATGGCTACACCTTC. This gives the protein CASSALTYGYTF. Filled out from reference TRBV9 and TRBJ1-2, the complete variable domain reads DSGVTQTPKHLITATGQRVTLRCSPRSGDLSVYWYQQSLDQGLQFLIQYYNGEERAKGNILERFSAQQFPDLHSELNLSSLELGDSALYFCASSALTYGYTFGSGTRLTVV.

The J gene is TRBJ2-1, the V gene TRBV2; D is undetermined. The CDR3 is made up of 13 amino acids. Germline V lookup: CDR1 SNHLY, CDR2 FYNNEI. The V end was cut by 10 bases, the J end by 4 bases, with 14 bases between. CDR3 loop: CATSGKVYNEQFF. For the CDR3, the DNA is TGTGCCACTTCCGGCAAAGTTTACAATGAGCAGTTCTTC.

The CDR3 DNA reads as TGCAGCGTTGAGTTAGGGGGGAGGGTCGAGCAGTACTTC. Protein product: CSVELGGRVEQYF. The V gene is TRBV29-1, the J gene TRBJ2-7, with D possibly TRBD2 on 7 matching bases. Germline V lookup: CDR1 SQVTM, CDR2 ANQGSEA. The V gene lost 3 bases and the J gene lost 6 bases, with 15 bases spanning the gap. This CDR3 spans 13 amino acids.

This clone has a single count. J is TRBJ2-1 and V is TRBV11-2, with D possibly matching TRBD1 (5 bases). Deletions cut 1 base from V and 7 bases from J, with 17 bases between. The CDR3 is made up of 16 amino acids. Germline lookup yields CDR1 SGHAT and CDR2 FQNNGV. CDR3 sequence reads: CASSLAPSGMRNEQFF. CDR3 DNA sequence: TGTGCCAGCAGCTTAGCCCCCTCAGGGATGAGGAATGAGCAGTTCTTC. The complete variable domain, with remaining parts taken from reference TRBV11-2 and TRBJ2-1, reads EAGVAQSPRYKIIEKRQSVAFWCNPISGHATLYWYQQILGQGPKLLIQFQNNGVVDDSQLPKDRFSAERLKGVDSTLKIQPAKLEDSAVYLCASSLAPSGMRNEQFFGPGTRLTVL.

The chain joins TRBV5-1 to TRBJ2-3; 9 nucleotides align to TRBD2. This CDR3 has 18 amino acids. J lost 5 bases, V lost 0 bases, and 13 bases had no gene match. Germline V lookup: CDR1 SGHRS, CDR2 YFSETQ. For the CDR3, the DNA is TGCGCCAGCAGCTTGGGAATGAGAGCGGGAGGCCGTGGAGATACGCAGTATTTT. Encoded protein: CASSLGMRAGGRGDTQYF.

V is TRBV6-5 and J is TRBJ2-5; TRBD1 matches at 11 bases. Germline V gene sequence: CDR1 MNHEY, CDR2 SVGAGI. With 0 bases clipped from V and 9 bases from J, the junction kept 9 bases outside the gene matches. The CDR3 length is 16 residues. The CDR3 nucleotides read TGTGCCAGCAGTTACTCTATCAGGGACAGGGGGACAGCCCAGTACTTC. This gives the protein CASSYSIRDRGTAQYF.

The gene calls are TRBV10-1 and TRBJ2-7, with 7 bases aligning to TRBD2. The CDR3 has 12 amino acids. Trimming removed 7 bases from V and 7 bases from J; junction bases left unmatched: 7. Germline CDR1 WNHNN, CDR2 SYGVQD (reference sequence). The chain's CDR3 is CASIPSGSEQYF. DNA of the CDR3: TGCGCCAGCATACCTAGCGGAAGTGAGCAGTACTTC.

The sample holds many counts of this clone. The V call is TRBV10-3, the J call TRBJ1-1; 7 nucleotides match TRBD1. J gave up 4 bases and V 4 bases, and 12 bases lay outside the gene matches. The CDR3 has 16 amino acids. Looked up from germline, CDR1 is ENHRY and CDR2 is SYGVKD. CDR3 protein: CAISGIRQGPFTEAFF. The CDR3 DNA sequence: TGTGCCATCAGTGGGATCCGACAGGGCCCTTTCACTGAAGCTTTCTTT.

This clone was observed a few times. The chain is built from TRBV5-4 and TRBJ2-5; TRBD1 might be the D (6 bases). This CDR3 region has 13 residues. Trimming took off 5 bases at V and 2 bases at J, with 10 bases between the two ends. CDR1 is SGHNT, CDR2 YYREEE, per germline (reference sequence). The CDR3 sequence: CASRGASQETQYF. As DNA, the CDR3 is TGTGCCAGCAGGGGGGCATCACAAGAGACCCAGTACTTC.

The gene calls are TRBV11-3 and TRBJ2-3, with TRBD2 identical over 8 bases. Trimming cost V 4 bases and J 2 bases; bases outside gene matches: 5. This CDR3 is 15 amino acids long. Germline CDR1 and CDR2: SGHNT and YENEEA. CDR3 nucleotides: TGTGCCAGCAGCTCACTAGCGGACGCCACAGATACGCAGTATTTT. The encoded protein is CASSSLADATDTQYF.

With respect to this clone: In the same sample, other DNA sequences code for this CDR3. The chain combines TRBV5-4 with TRBJ2-1; D is possibly TRBD2 (6 bases). CDR3 length: 15 amino acids. Trimming took off 0 bases at V and 4 bases at J, with 11 bases between the two ends. Germline assignment: CDR1 SGHNT and CDR2 YYREEE (reference sequence). CDR3 nucleotides: TGTGCCAGCAGCTTGGCGGGCGGGGCATACAATGAGCAGTTCTTC. It encodes CASSLAGGAYNEQFF.

V gene TRBV18 combines with J gene TRBJ2-6; 7 nucleotides align to TRBD1. Germline assignment: CDR1 KGHSH and CDR2 LQKENI. The CDR3 runs 17 residues. V lost 0 bases and J lost 0; bases outside the gene matches: 2. The chain's CDR3 is CASSPPQGDSGANVLTF. In nucleotides, the CDR3 is TGTGCCAGCTCACCACCCCAGGGGGACTCTGGGGCCAACGTCCTGACTTTC.

The chain carries TRBV2 and TRBJ2-7, with a tentative D call TRBD1 (5 bases). The CDR3 is made up of 14 amino acids. V lost 3 bases to trimming and J lost 4 bases, with 13 bases between them. CDR1 is SNHLY, CDR2 FYNNEI, per germline. Written as DNA, the CDR3 is TGTGCCAGCAGTGATAAGCAGGGCGAGTACGAGCAGTACTTC. As protein: CASSDKQGEYEQYF. The whole variable domain, filled in from reference TRBV2 and TRBJ2-7, reads EPEVTQTPSHQVTQMGQEVILRCVPISNHLYFYWYRQILGQKVEFLVSFYNNEISEKSEIFDDQFSVERPDGSNFTLKIRSTKLEDSAMYFCASSDKQGEYEQYFGPGTRLTVT.

The rearrangement uses TRBV21-1 and TRBJ2-7; TRBD1 reflects the table's D call only, with no check against the DNA. TRBV21-1 is termed a pseudogene. The CDR3 has 13 amino acids. CDR3 DNA sequence: TGTGCCAGCAGCACACGTGTGAAGGGGGAGCAGTACTTC. It is translated as CASSTRVKGEQYF.

The genes are TRBV11-2 and TRBJ1-1; D ambiguous. The CDR3 runs 16 residues. CDR1 is SGHAT and CDR2 is FQNNGV in the germline V gene. Trimming removed 5 bases from V and 0 bases from J, with 16 bases in between. CDR3 nucleotide sequence: TGTGCCAGCAGCGCCGACGGAGCTCAAATGAACACTGAAGCTTTCTTT. Its translation is CASSADGAQMNTEAFF.

The chain has TRBV28 and TRBJ2-1; 10 bases are shared with TRBD1. CDR1 and CDR2 (germline): MDHEN, SYDVKM. The CDR3 length is 16 residues. The trim removed 6 bases at V and 4 bases at J, leaving 9 bases unmatched. In DNA form, the CDR3 reads TGTGCCAGCAGAACAGGGACAGGGGCCGTGTACAATGAGCAGTTCTTC. Protein product: CASRTGTGAVYNEQFF.

The V and J genes are TRBV9 and TRBJ1-5, with a tentative D call TRBD1 (5 bases). Trimming removed 0 bases at V and 5 bases at J, with 9 bases between. CDR3 length equals 14 residues. Germline V gene lookup returns CDR1 SGDLS and CDR2 YYNGEE. The CDR3: CASSVGQGYQPQHF. The DNA of the CDR3 is TGTGCCAGCAGCGTAGGTCAGGGCTATCAGCCCCAGCATTTT. The variable domain in full, with the rest retrieved from reference TRBV9 and TRBJ1-5, is DSGVTQTPKHLITATGQRVTLRCSPRSGDLSVYWYQQSLDQGLQFLIQYYNGEERAKGNILERFSAQQFPDLHSELNLSSLELGDSALYFCASSVGQGYQPQHFGDGTRLSIL.

The chain links TRBV9 to TRBJ1-2; maybe TRBD1 (5 bases). The CDR3 runs 15 residues. Deletions cut 0 bases from V and 4 bases from J, with 13 bases between. The germline V gene encodes CDR1 SGDLS and CDR2 YYNGEE. CDR3 loop: CASSVGEGIIYGYTF. CDR3 DNA: TGTGCCAGCAGCGTAGGGGAGGGGATCATCTATGGCTACACCTTC.

This clone was observed a few times. This sequence joins TRBV6-1 and TRBJ1-5; D remains ambiguous. This CDR3 contains 17 residues. The germline CDR1 and CDR2 sequences are MNHNS and SASEGT. V was clipped by 4 bases and J by 0 bases, with 16 bases between them. The CDR3 reads CASSGRRGRDSNQPQHF. DNA of the CDR3: TGTGCCAGCAGTGGTCGTCGCGGCAGAGATAGCAATCAGCCCCAGCATTTT.

This clone came up many times. The rearrangement joins TRBV15 to TRBJ1-2; D is unresolved. V was pared by 0 bases and J by 5 bases, with 4 bases between. This CDR3 region has 12 residues. The V gene's germline CDR1 is LNHNV and CDR2 YYDKDF (reference sequence). The CDR3 DNA is TGTGCCACCAGCAGAGAGGAGTATGGCTACACCTTC. Translating gives CATSREEYGYTF.